One T cell receptor (beta chain) is described in this entry. This clonotype has a handful of counts. Its binding antigen is unknown. Base quality data are lacking; no much larger clone is found one base away. As encoded in the germline V gene (reference sequence), CDR1 is DFQATT while CDR2 is SNEGSKA. Its CDR3 holds 13 amino acids, cysteine through phenylalanine. Only the CDR3 DNA stays, 39 bases, in frame from base 1. The junction shows trimming of 6 bases on V and 3 bases on J, and the gene matches do not reach 8 bases of it. To prepare the library, 5' RACE was applied. Instrument used: Illumina HiSeq 2000. A universal primer binding site was introduced by template switching, and a unique molecular identifier was present in the final cDNA, enabling accurate counting of TCR cDNA molecules. Specific primers in the conserved constant-segment region were used to synthesize first-strand cDNA for the TCR alpha and beta chains. To control for contamination, every cDNA library was double barcoded, receiving both a SMART-Mk sample barcode and Illumina barcodes. TruSeq adapter sequences along with Illumina sample barcodes were introduced in two successive PCR steps. The TCR alpha and beta cDNA libraries were sequenced on the Illumina HiSeq platform using custom primers. The published analysis was carried out like this. MiGEC processed the raw reads to extract unique molecular identifiers, while MiXCR was used to determine the CDR3 positions. Recombination models were inferred per individual with the repgenHMM and IGoR tools using an EM algorithm. The analysis of shared clonotypes was done with the tcR package in R, with sharing normalized by the product of cloneset sizes. Out-of-frame nonproductive sequences were analyzed to study raw recombination free of thymic and clonal selection effects. TCRdb's own reprocessing of the public reads used fastp at Q25 and MiXCR and kept productive beta chains. Rows with a matching CDR3 protein are joined into one entry that keeps the most common DNA and genes. The V and J calls come from TCRdb's annotation, not from the publication. Counted in this sample were around 1.7 million distinct CDR3 sequences; less than 40% of them appeared once. The ten largest clones represent more than 0.25% of the sample.

Only healthy Caucasian donors were included. This sample was included in a study of identical twins (dated by TCRdb to 2016 to 2017). With regard to the full study: The study deep-sequenced TCR alpha and beta repertoires from monozygotic twins, unrelated adults of various ages and cord blood to test whether fetal clonotypes persist. To rule out contamination, replicate twin experiments were performed at different times with different library preparation protocols.

Findings and caveats that apply to the study as a whole: Recombination models systematically underestimated out-of-frame TCR alpha sharing in monozygotic twins but agreed with sharing between unrelated individuals. A weaker excess of twin sharing was found in beta out-of-frame sequences because the signal-to-noise ratio was lowered by fewer shared sequences. Zero-insertion analyses could be partly confounded by invariant T cells such as MAIT and iNKT, although diverse VJ usage argued against such confounding for most clonotypes. Out-of-frame TCR alpha sequences shared between twins showed an excess of low generation-probability sequences compared with coincidental sharing between unrelated individuals. Because the same donors could not be followed over many years, the conclusions relied on cross-sectional statistical analysis. Abundant cord blood beta clonotypes had fewer insertions, young adult naive repertoires showed a similar but weaker trend, and memory repertoires showed no such trend.

The sequence came from a newborn girl in good health. The source material was cord blood. The rearrangement combines TRBV20-1 with TRBJ2-7; 7 bases in the middle match TRBD1. This receptor carries the CDR3 CSARDRDGYEQYF. The nucleotide sequence reads TGCAGTGCGCGAGACAGGGACGGCTACGAGCAGTACTTC.